This T cell receptor beta chain was recorded in a study of blood T cell repertoires in COVID-19. The V and J ends lost 5 bases and 3 bases respectively, with 17 bases between them. The CDR3 is 16 residues long. Per the germline V gene, CDR1 is LNHDA and CDR2 is SQIVND (reference sequence). Profiled with immunoSEQ multiplex PCR; TCRdb holds only in-frame clones, not every one. Counted here are around 77,000 clones, 65% to 80% occurring once; the ten biggest clones make up under 30%. Sequenced material: peripheral blood. The TCR was taken from a woman aged 80 or older with active or convalescent COVID-19. V gene TRBV19 combines with J gene TRBJ2-1; tentative D call: TRBD1 (6 bases). This CDR3 is CASSARDTWVYNEQFF. The DNA for the CDR3 is TGTGCCAGTAGTGCCCGGGACACATGGGTCTACAATGAGCAGTTCTTC.